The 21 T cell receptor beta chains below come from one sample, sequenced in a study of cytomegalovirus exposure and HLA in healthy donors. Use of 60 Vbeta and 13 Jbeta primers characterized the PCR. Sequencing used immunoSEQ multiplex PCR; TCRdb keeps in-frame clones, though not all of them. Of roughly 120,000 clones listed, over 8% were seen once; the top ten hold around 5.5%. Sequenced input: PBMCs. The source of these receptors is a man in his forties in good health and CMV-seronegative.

CDR3 in amino acids: CASSYYRGGNTIYF. The CDR3 region has the DNA TGTGCCAGCAGTTACTACAGGGGTGGAAACACCATATATTTT. The chain employs TRBV6-5 and TRBJ1-3; 7 bases match TRBD1. Germline CDR1 MNHEY, CDR2 SVGAGI. CDR3 size: 14 residues. Trimming removed 1 base from V and 3 bases from J; junction bases left unmatched: 0.

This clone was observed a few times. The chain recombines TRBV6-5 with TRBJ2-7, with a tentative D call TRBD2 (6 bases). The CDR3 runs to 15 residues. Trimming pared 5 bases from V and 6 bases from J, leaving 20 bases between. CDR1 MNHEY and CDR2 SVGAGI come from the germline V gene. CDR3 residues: CASSAGSLANTEQYF. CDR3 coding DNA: TGTGCCAGCAGTGCCGGGAGTCTGGCGAATACCGAGCAGTACTTC.

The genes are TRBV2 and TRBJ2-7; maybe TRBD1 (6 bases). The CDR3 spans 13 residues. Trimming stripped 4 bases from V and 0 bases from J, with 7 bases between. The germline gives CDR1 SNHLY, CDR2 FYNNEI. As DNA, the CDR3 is TGTGCCAGCAGTGGACAGGCCTCCTACGAGCAGTACTTC. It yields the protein CASSGQASYEQYF.

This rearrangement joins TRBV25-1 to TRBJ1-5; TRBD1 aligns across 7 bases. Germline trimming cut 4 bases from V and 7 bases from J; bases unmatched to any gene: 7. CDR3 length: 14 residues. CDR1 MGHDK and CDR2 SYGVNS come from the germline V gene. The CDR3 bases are TGTGCCAGCAGTGCCTCGACAGGGCTCCAGCCCCAGCATTTT. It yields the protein CASSASTGLQPQHF.

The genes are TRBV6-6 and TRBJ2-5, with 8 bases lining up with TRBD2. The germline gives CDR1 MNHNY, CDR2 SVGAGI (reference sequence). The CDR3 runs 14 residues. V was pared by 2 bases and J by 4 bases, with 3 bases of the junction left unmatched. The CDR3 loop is CASSYRGGRETQYF. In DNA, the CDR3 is TGTGCCAGCAGTTACCGGGGGGGCCGAGAGACCCAGTACTTC.

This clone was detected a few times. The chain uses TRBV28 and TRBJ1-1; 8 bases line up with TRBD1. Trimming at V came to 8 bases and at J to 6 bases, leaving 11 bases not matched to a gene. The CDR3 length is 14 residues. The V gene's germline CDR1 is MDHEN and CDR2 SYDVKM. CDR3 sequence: CASQGQGGIAEAFF. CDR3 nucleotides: TGTGCCAGCCAAGGACAGGGAGGAATCGCTGAAGCTTTCTTT.

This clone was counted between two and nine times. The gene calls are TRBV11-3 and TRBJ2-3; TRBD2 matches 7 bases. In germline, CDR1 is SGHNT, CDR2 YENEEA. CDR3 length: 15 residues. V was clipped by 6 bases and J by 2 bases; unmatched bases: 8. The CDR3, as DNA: TGTGCCAGCAGTTATCGCGGGGGAACCACAGATACGCAGTATTTT. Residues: CASSYRGGTTDTQYF.

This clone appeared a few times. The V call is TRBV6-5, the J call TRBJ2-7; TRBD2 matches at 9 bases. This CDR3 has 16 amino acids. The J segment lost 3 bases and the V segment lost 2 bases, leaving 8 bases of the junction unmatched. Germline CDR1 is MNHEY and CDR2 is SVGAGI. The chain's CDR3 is CASSYGVAGEIYEQYF. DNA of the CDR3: TGTGCCAGCAGTTACGGGGTAGCGGGGGAGATCTACGAGCAGTACTTC.

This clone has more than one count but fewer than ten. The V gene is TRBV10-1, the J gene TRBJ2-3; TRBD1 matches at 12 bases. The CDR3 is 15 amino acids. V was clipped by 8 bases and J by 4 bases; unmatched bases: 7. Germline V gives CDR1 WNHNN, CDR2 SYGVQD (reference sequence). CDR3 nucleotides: TGCGCCAGCCAGCCGGGGACAGGGGGCCCAGATACGCAGTATTTT. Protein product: CASQPGTGGPDTQYF.

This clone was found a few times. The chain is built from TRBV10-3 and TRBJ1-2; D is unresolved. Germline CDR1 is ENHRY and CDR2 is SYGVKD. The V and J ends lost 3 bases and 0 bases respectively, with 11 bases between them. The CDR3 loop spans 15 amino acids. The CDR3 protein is CAISDPQSSNYGYTF. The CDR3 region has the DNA TGTGCCATCAGTGACCCACAGAGTTCTAACTATGGCTACACCTTC.

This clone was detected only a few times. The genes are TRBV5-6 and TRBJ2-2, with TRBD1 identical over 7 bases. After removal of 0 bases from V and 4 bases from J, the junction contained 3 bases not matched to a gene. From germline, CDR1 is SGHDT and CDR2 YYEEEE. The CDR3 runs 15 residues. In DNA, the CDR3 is TGTGCCAGCAGCTTGGGGTCAGGGGGCACCGGGGAGCTGTTTTTT. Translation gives CASSLGSGGTGELFF.

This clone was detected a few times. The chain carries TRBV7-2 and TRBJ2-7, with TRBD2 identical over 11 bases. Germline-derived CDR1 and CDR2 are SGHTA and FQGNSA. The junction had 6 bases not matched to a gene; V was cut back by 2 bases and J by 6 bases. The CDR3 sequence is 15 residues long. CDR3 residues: CASSLKLAGASEQYF. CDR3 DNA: TGTGCCAGCAGCTTAAAACTAGCGGGGGCCAGCGAGCAGTACTTC. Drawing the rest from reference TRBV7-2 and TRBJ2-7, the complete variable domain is GAGVSQSPSNKVTEKGKDVELRCDPISGHTALYWYRQSLGQGLEFLIYFQGNSAPDKSGLPSDRFSAERTGGSVSTLTIQRTQQEDSAVYLCASSLKLAGASEQYFGPGTRLTVT.

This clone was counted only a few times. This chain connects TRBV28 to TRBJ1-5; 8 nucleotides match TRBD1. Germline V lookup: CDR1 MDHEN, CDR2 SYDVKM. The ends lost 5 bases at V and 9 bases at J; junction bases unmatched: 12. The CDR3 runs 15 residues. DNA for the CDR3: TGTGCCAGCAGTCCTTTCGGACAGGGCAGAGCGCCCCAGCATTTT. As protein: CASSPFGQGRAPQHF. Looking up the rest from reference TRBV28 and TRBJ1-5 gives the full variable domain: DVKVTQSSRYLVKRTGEKVFLECVQDMDHENMFWYRQDPGLGLRLIYFSYDVKMKEKGDIPEGYSVSREKKERFSLILESASTNQTSMYLCASSPFGQGRAPQHFGDGTRLSIL.

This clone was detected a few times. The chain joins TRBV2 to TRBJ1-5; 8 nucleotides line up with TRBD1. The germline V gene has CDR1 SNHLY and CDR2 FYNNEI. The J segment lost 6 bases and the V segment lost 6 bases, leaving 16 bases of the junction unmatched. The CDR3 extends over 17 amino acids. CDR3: CASSYNLGTGGGQPQHF. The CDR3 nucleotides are TGTGCCAGCAGCTACAACCTCGGGACAGGTGGTGGTCAGCCCCAGCATTTT. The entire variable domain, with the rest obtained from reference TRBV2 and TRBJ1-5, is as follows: EPEVTQTPSHQVTQMGQEVILRCVPISNHLYFYWYRQILGQKVEFLVSFYNNEISEKSEIFDDQFSVERPDGSNFTLKIRSTKLEDSAMYFCASSYNLGTGGGQPQHFGDGTRLSIL.

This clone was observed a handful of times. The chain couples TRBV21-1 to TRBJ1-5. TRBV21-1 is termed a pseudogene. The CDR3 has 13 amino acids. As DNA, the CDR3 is TGTGCGAGACTAGGGATGGGGGATCAGCCCCAGCATTTT. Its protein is CARLGMGDQPQHF.

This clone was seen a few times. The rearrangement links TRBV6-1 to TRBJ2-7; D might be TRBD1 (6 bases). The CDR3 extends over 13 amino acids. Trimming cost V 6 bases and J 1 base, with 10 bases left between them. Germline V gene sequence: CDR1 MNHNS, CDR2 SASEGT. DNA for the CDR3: TGTGCCAGCAGGAGGGGGAGTTCCTACGAGCAGTACTTC. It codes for CASRRGSSYEQYF.

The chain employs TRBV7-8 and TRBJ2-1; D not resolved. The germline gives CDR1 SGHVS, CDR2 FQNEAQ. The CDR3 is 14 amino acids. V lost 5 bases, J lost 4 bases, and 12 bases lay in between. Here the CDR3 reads CASSPEVGYNEQFF. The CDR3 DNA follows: TGTGCCAGCAGCCCAGAGGTAGGTTACAATGAGCAGTTCTTC.

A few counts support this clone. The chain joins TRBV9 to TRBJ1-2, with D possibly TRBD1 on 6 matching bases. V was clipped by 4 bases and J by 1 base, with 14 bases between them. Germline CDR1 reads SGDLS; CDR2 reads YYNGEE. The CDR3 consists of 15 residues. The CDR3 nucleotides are TGTGCCAGCAGCCCCAGACAGGTGTTTAACTATGGCTACACCTTC. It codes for CASSPRQVFNYGYTF. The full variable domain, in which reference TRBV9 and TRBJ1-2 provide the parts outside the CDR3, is DSGVTQTPKHLITATGQRVTLRCSPRSGDLSVYWYQQSLDQGLQFLIQYYNGEERAKGNILERFSAQQFPDLHSELNLSSLELGDSALYFCASSPRQVFNYGYTFGSGTRLTVV.

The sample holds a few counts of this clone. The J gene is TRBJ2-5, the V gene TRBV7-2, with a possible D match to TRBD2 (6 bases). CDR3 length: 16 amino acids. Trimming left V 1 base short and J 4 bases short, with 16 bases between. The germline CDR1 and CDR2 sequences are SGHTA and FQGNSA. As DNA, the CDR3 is TGTGCCAGCAGCTTAGTTTCAAGTCAGGAGGGAGAGACCCAGTACTTC. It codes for CASSLVSSQEGETQYF. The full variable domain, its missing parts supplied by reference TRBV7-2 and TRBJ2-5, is GAGVSQSPSNKVTEKGKDVELRCDPISGHTALYWYRQSLGQGLEFLIYFQGNSAPDKSGLPSDRFSAERTGGSVSTLTIQRTQQEDSAVYLCASSLVSSQEGETQYFGPGTRLLVL.

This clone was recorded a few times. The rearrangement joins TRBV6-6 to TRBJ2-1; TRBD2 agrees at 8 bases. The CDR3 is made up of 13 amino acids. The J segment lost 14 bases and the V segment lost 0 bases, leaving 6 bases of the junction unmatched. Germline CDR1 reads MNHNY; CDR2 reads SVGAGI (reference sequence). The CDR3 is CASSYSIGGEEFF. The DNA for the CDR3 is TGTGCCAGCAGTTACTCGATCGGGGGGGAGGAGTTCTTC.

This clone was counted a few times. The CDR3 region is CASSPQGGNTDTQYF. DNA of the CDR3: TGTGCCAGCAGCCCCCAGGGGGGAAACACAGATACGCAGTATTTT. The chain uses TRBV9 and TRBJ2-3; tentatively, D is TRBD1 (7 bases). The length of the CDR3 is 15 residues. Germline V gene sequence: CDR1 SGDLS, CDR2 YYNGEE. Trimming removed 4 bases at V and 2 bases at J, with 14 bases between.